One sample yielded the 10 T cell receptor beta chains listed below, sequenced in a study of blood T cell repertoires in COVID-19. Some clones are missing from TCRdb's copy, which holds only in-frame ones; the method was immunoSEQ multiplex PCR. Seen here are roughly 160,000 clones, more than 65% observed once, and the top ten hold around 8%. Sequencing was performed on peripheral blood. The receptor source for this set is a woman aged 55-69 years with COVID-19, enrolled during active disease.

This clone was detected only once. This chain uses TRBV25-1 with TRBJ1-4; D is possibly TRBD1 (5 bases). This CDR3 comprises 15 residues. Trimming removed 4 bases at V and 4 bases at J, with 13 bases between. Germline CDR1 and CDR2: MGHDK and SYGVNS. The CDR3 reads CASSGLETDNEKLFF. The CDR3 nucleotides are TGTGCCAGCAGTGGCCTTGAGACAGATAATGAAAAACTGTTTTTT.

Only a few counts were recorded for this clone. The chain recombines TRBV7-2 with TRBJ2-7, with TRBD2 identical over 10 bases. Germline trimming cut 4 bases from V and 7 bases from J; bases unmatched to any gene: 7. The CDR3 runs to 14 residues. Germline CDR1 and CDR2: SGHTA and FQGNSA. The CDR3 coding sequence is TGTGCCAGCAGCTCCCCGGGACTAGCGAGGGAGCAGTACTTC. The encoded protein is CASSSPGLAREQYF.

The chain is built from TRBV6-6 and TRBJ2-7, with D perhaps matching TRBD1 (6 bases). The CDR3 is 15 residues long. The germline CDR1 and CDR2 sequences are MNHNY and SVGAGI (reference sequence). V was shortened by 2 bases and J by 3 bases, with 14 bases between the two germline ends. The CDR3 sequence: CASSYDRPSGYEQYF. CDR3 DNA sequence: TGTGCCAGCAGTTACGACAGGCCAAGTGGCTACGAGCAGTACTTC.

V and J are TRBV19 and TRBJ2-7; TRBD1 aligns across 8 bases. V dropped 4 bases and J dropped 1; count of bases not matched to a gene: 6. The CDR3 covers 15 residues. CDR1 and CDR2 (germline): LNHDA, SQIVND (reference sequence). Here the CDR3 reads CASSTDRGGSYEQYV. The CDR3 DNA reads TGTGCCAGTAGTACCGACAGGGGTGGATCCTACGAGCAGTACGTC.

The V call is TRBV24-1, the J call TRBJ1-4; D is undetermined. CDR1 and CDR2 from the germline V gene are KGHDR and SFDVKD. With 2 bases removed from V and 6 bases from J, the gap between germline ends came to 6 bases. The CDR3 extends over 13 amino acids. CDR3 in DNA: TGTGCCACCAGTGATTCTTCAGATGAAAAACTGTTTTTT. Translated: CATSDSSDEKLFF.

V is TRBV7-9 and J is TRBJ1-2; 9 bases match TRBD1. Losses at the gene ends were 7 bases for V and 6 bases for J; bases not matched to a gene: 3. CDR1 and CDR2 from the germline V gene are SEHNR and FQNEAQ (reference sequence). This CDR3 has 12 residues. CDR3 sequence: CASNGQGNGYTF. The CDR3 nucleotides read TGTGCCAGCAACGGACAGGGGAATGGCTACACCTTC.

CDR3 in DNA: TGTGCCAGCAGACCCCGACAGGGCAATAATTCACCCCTCCACTTT. This translates into CASRPRQGNNSPLHF. The rearrangement joins TRBV5-8 to TRBJ1-6, with 7 positions matching TRBD1. This CDR3 spans 15 amino acids. Trimming removed 5 bases from V and 5 bases from J; junction bases left unmatched: 7. The germline V gene has CDR1 SGHTS and CDR2 YDEGEE.

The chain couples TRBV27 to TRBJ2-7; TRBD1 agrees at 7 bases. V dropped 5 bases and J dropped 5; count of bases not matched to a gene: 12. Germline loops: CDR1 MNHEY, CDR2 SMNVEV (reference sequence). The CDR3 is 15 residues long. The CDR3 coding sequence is TGTGCCAGCAGTCCCACGACAGGGATCGTCCACGAGCAGTACTTC. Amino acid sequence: CASSPTTGIVHEQYF.

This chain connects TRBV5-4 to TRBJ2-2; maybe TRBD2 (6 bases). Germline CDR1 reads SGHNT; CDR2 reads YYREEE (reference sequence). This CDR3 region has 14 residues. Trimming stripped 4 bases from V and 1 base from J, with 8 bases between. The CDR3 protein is CASSRDWNTGELFF. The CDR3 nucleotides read TGTGCCAGCAGCCGGGACTGGAACACCGGGGAGCTGTTTTTT. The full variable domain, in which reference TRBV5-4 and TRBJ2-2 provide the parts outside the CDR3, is ETGVTQSPTHLIKTRGQQVTLRCSSQSGHNTVSWYQQALGQGPQFIFQYYREEENGRGNFPPRFSGLQFPNYSSELNVNALELDDSALYLCASSRDWNTGELFFGEGSRLTVL.

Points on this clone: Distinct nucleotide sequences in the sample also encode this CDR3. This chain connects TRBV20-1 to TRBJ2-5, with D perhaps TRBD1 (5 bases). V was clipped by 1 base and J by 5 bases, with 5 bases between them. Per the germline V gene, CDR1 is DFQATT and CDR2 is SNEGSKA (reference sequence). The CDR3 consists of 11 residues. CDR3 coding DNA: TGCAGTGCTAGAGCAGGGGAGACCCAGTACTTC. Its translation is CSARAGETQYF.